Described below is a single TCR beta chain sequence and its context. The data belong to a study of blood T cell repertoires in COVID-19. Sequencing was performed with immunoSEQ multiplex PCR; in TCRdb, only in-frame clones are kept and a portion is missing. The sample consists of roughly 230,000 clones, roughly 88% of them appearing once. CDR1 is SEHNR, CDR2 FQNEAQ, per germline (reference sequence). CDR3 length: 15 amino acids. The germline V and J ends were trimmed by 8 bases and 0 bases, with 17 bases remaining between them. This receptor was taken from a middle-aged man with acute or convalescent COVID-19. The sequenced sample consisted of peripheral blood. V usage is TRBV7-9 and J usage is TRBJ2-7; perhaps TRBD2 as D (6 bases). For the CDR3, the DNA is TGTGCCAGCGGTGTTAGCGGCCAGACCTCCTACGAGCAGTACTTC. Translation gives CASGVSGQTSYEQYF. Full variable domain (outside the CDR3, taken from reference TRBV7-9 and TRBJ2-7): DTGVSQNPRHKITKRGQNVTFRCDPISEHNRLYWYRQTLGQGPEFLTYFQNEAQLEKSRLLSDRFSAERPKGSFSTLEIQRTEQGDSAMYLCASGVSGQTSYEQYFGPGTRLTVT.